Listed below are T cell receptor beta chains from one sample, sequenced in a study of Graves' ophthalmopathy and Graves' hyperthyroidism. Via MiXCR, TCRdb re-called the multiplex PCR reads, giving one row per CDR3 protein. The table has over a million distinct CDR3 sequences, about 36% seen once. The sequenced sample was peripheral blood or thyroid tissue (not recorded which). Receptors were obtained from an adult man with Graves' hyperthyroidism. Both conserved end residues are part of each CDR3. A D gene is named only where the DNA matches it firmly. Part of the rows lack a size; the others show once, few, many or a class for expanded clones.

clone size | J gene | D gene | V gene | CDR3 DNA | CDR3 protein
- | TRBJ1-4 | - | TRBV20-1 | TGCAGTGCTAGGTCAGAGGAAAAACTGTTTTTT | CSARSEEKLFF
- | TRBJ2-7 | - | TRBV7-6 | TGTGCCAGCAGCGCCTCTGAGGGCCGGACTCGGCAGTACTTC | CASSASEGRTRQYF
many | TRBJ2-7 | - | TRBV15 | TGTGCCACCAGCAGTGGGACCCCCGGTTACGAGCAGTACTTC | CATSSGTPGYEQYF
- | TRBJ1-1 | TRBD1 | TRBV10-3 | TGTGCCATCAGCCCGACAGGGGGTGAGGGGGCCAAAGCTTTCTTT | CAISPTGGEGAKAFF
- | TRBJ1-6 | - | TRBV19 | TGTGCCAGCAGTATTTCCGGGACACCCCTCCACTTT | CASSISGTPLHF
- | TRBJ2-7 | TRBD1 | TRBV10-3 | TGTGCCATCAGACCGACAGGGTGGGGCTTCATGGTCCAGCAGTACTTC | CAIRPTGWGFMVQQYF
- | TRBJ2-7 | - | TRBV25-1 | TGTGCCAGCACCCCCTGGGGGGTCCACGAGCAGTACTTC | CASTPWGVHEQYF
many | TRBJ2-7 | TRBD2 | TRBV29-1 | TGCAGCGTGGCGCCCCTAGCGGGATCCAACGAGCAGTACTTC | CSVAPLAGSNEQYF
- | TRBJ2-7 | TRBD2 | TRBV25-1 | TGTGCCAGCAGTGAGAGGGGCGGGAGCTCCTACGAGCAGTACTTC | CASSERGGSSYEQYF
many | TRBJ1-2 | TRBD1 | TRBV4-1 | TGCGCCAGCAGCCAAGAGGGACAGGGGTATGGCTACACCTTC | CASSQEGQGYGYTF
many | TRBJ2-7 | TRBD2 | TRBV7-9 | TGTGCCAGCAGACTACGGGAGGGGCCAACCTACGAGCAGTACTTC | CASRLREGPTYEQYF
- | TRBJ2-7 | - | TRBV12-3/TRBV12-4 | TGTGCCAGCAGCCAAGGGACCAAAAGCTCCTACGAGCAGTACTTC | CASSQGTKSSYEQYF
many | TRBJ1-2 | - | TRBV29-1 | TGCAGCGTTAGAGGGGCTGGCTACACCTTC | CSVRGAGYTF
many | TRBJ1-2 | - | TRBV12-3/TRBV12-4 | TGTGCCAGCAGTCCGAGACAAAATGGCTACACCTTC | CASSPRQNGYTF
- | TRBJ1-2 | - | TRBV2 | TGTGCCTGGAGTGTAACGACAGCCTACTATGGCTACACCTTC | CAWSVTTAYYGYTF
- | TRBJ2-7 | - | TRBV6-2/TRBV6-3 | TGTGCCAGCAGTTACATGGTTGAGCAGTACTTC | CASSYMVEQYF
- | TRBJ1-1 | - | TRBV20-1 | TGCAGTGCTATCCAGGGCGGCACTGAAGCTTTCTTT | CSAIQGGTEAFF
few | TRBJ1-6 | - | TRBV12-3/TRBV12-4 | TGTGCCAGGGGGTTTGGCCTAGGGGTTCTGAATTCACCCCTCCACTTT | CARGFGLGVLNSPLHF
many | TRBJ1-2 | - | TRBV20-1 | TGCAGTGCTTATTCTTCAGGTAGCTATGGCTACACCTTC | CSAYSSGSYGYTF
- | TRBJ2-7 | - | TRBV7-2 | TGTGCCAGCAGCCCCGGGGCAGGGAACGAGCAGTACTTC | CASSPGAGNEQYF
- | TRBJ2-2 | - | TRBV7-2 | TGTGCCAGCAGCTTAGCCCCGGCGGCAGCAAACACCGGGGAGCTGTTTTTT | CASSLAPAAANTGELFF
many | TRBJ1-3 | TRBD1 | TRBV7-2 | TGTGCCAGCAGCAAAAATCAGGGGGACAACACCATATATTTT | CASSKNQGDNTIYF
- | TRBJ2-7 | TRBD2 | TRBV10-2 | TGCGCCAGCAGTGAGTCGGTCCGGACTAGCGGGAGTACCTACGAGCAGTACTTC | CASSESVRTSGSTYEQYF
- | TRBJ2-2 | - | TRBV12-3/TRBV12-4 | TGTGCCAGCAGTGCCCCAGACTCTTTCCGGGAGCTGTTTTTT | CASSAPDSFRELFF
few | TRBJ2-5 | - | TRBV14 | TGTGCCAGCAGCCAAGATCTCTCTTTTTCCCTTGAGACCCAGTACTTC | CASSQDLSFSLETQYF
many | TRBJ1-6 | TRBD1 | TRBV24-1 | TGTGCCACCAGCCAGGGGGCCTATAATTCACCCCTCCACTTT | CATSQGAYNSPLHF
- | TRBJ2-5 | TRBD1 | TRBV29-1 | TGCAGAGTTGTCCGACCTCCGGGACAGAAGCAAGAGACCCAGTACTTC | CRVVRPPGQKQETQYF
- | TRBJ1-5 | - | TRBV28 | TGTGCCAGCAGTCTGAGGATCCTCAATCAGCCCCAGCATTTT | CASSLRILNQPQHF
few | TRBJ2-5 | TRBD2 | TRBV11-1 | TGTGCCAGCAGTTCGACTAGCGTGAAAGAGACCCAATACTTC | CASSSTSVKETQYF
once | TRBJ1-2 | - | TRBV29-1 | TGCAGCGTTTGGGGGCGTCCGGGCTACACCTTC | CSVWGRPGYTF
few | TRBJ2-3 | TRBD2 | TRBV29-1 | TGCAGCGTTGTGAGGACTAGCGGCACAGATACGCAGTATTTT | CSVVRTSGTDTQYF
- | TRBJ2-7 | - | TRBV10-2 | TGCGCCAGCAGTGTACAAGGACCAGAACCCTACGAGCAGTACTTC | CASSVQGPEPYEQYF
many | TRBJ2-5 | - | TRBV7-6 | TGTGCCAGCAGCTTAATATCACGGGGTGGAGAGACCCAGTACTTC | CASSLISRGGETQYF
- | TRBJ1-2 | TRBD1 | TRBV10-3 | TGTGCCATCATGGCAGGGGGCCCCTATGGCTACACCTTC | CAIMAGGPYGYTF
many | TRBJ2-7 | - | TRBV2 | TGTGCCAGCAGTGGGCCACGGCAAAGGGACTACGAGCAGTACTTC | CASSGPRQRDYEQYF
- | TRBJ1-1 | - | TRBV11-1 | TGTGCCAGCAGCTTACCCATAAGCACTGAAGCTTTCTTT | CASSLPISTEAFF
many | TRBJ2-5 | - | TRBV5-1 | TGCGCCAGCAGCTCCGGGCCGGGGCAAGAGACCCAGTACTTC | CASSSGPGQETQYF
few | TRBJ1-5 | TRBD1 | TRBV30 | TGTGCCTGGAGTGACGGACAGGCTAGCAATCAGCCCCAGCATTTT | CAWSDGQASNQPQHF
- | TRBJ1-1 | - | TRBV24-1 | TGTGCCACCAGGGGATCCAACACTGAAGCTTTCTTT | CATRGSNTEAFF
- | TRBJ2-5 | - | TRBV12-3/TRBV12-4 | TGTGCCAGCAGTTCAGCTAACTATGGAGGAGAGACCCAGTACTTC | CASSSANYGGETQYF
many | TRBJ1-4 | - | TRBV27 | TGTGCCAGCAGTTTCGATGCGGGGGAAAAACTGTTTTTT | CASSFDAGEKLFF
- | TRBJ2-2 | - | TRBV6-5 | TGTGCCAGCAGTTTGGTAGCGAGGAACACCGGGGAGCTGTTTTTT | CASSLVARNTGELFF
- | TRBJ1-6 | TRBD1 | TRBV7-2 | TGTGCCAGCAGCTCCCGGGACAGGGGATTTTATTCACCCCTCCACTTT | CASSSRDRGFYSPLHF
many | TRBJ1-3 | - | TRBV20-1 | TGCAGTGCTACAGAAGCTGGAAACACCATATATTTT | CSATEAGNTIYF
few | TRBJ2-6 | - | TRBV7-2 | TGTGCCAGCAGCAACGGAGGAGGGGCCAACGTCCTGACTTTC | CASSNGGGANVLTF
many | TRBJ1-1 | - | TRBV7-3 | TGTGCCAGCAGCTTTTTGGACAGAGTGAACACTGAAGCTTTCTTT | CASSFLDRVNTEAFF
few | TRBJ2-5 | - | TRBV7-2 | TGTGCCACCCGACAGCTACAAGAGACCCAGTACTTC | CATRQLQETQYF
many | TRBJ1-1 | - | TRBV20-1 | TGCAGTGCCATCCCGGCAGTGTCACGTATAGGCACTGAAGCTTTCTTT | CSAIPAVSRIGTEAFF
many | TRBJ1-1 | TRBD1 | TRBV19 | TGTGCCAGTAGTATCACGGGACAGGGACGAGCTGAAGCTTTCTTT | CASSITGQGRAEAFF
- | TRBJ2-5 | - | TRBV4-2 | TGTGCCAGCAGCCAAGTTCATAGTCAGGGGCGGGAGACCCAGTACTTC | CASSQVHSQGRETQYF
few | TRBJ1-2 | - | TRBV5-6 | TGTGCCAGCACCTCGGGGGGACGGCTTGGCTACACCTTC | CASTSGGRLGYTF